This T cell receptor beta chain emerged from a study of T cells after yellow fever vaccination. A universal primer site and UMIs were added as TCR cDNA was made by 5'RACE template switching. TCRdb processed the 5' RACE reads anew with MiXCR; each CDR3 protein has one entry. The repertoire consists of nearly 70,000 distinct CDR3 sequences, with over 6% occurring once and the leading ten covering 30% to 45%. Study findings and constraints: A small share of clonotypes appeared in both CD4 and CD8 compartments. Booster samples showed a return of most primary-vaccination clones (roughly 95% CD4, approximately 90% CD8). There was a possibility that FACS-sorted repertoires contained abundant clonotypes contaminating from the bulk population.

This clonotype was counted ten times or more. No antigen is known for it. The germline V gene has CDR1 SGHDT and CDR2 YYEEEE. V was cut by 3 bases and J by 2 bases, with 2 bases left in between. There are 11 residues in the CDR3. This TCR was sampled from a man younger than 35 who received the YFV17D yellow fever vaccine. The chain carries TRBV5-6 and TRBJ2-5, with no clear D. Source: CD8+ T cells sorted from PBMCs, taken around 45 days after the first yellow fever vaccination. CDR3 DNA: TGTGCCAGCAGCTCACAAGAGACCCAGTACTTC. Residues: CASSSQETQYF.